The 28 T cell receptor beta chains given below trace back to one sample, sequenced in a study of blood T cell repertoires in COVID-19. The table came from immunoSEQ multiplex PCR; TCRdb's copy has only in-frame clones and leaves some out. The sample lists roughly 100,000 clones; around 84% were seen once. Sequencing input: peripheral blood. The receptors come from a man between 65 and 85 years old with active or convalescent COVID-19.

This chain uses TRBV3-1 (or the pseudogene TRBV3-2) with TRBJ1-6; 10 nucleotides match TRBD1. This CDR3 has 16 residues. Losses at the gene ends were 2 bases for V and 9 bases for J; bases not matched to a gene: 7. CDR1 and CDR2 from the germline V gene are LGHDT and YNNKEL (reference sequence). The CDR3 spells CASSQYLGQGSSPLHF. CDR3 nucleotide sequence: TGTGCCAGCAGCCAATACCTGGGACAGGGGTCTTCACCCCTCCACTTT.

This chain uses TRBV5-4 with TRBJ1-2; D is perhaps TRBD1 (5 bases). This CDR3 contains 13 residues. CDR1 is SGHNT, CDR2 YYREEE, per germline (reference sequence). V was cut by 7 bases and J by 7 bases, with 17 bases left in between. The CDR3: CASGWIQDFGYTF. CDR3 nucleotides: TGTGCCAGCGGATGGATACAGGATTTTGGCTACACCTTC.

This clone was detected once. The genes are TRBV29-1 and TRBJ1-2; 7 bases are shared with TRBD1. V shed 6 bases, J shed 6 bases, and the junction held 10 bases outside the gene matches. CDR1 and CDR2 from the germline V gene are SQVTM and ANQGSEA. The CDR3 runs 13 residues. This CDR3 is CSVKSTGTDGYTF. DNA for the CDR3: TGCAGCGTAAAATCGACAGGGACGGATGGCTACACCTTC.

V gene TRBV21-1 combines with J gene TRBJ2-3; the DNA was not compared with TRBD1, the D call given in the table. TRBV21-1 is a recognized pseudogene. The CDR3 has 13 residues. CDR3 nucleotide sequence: TGTGCCAGCATGCCAGGTGAGACAGATACGCAGTATTTT. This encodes CASMPGETDTQYF.

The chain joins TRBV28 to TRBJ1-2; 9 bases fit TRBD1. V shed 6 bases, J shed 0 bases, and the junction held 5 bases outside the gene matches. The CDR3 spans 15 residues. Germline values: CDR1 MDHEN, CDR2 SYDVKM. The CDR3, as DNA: TGTGCCAGCAGATCTGGGACAGGGTCTAACTATGGCTACACCTTC. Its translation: CASRSGTGSNYGYTF.

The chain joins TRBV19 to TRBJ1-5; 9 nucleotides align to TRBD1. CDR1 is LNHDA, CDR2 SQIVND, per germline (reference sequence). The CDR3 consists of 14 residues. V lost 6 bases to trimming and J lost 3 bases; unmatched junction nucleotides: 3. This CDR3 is CASRGQGSNQPQHF. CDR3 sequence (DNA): TGTGCCAGTAGGGGACAGGGATCCAATCAGCCCCAGCATTTT.

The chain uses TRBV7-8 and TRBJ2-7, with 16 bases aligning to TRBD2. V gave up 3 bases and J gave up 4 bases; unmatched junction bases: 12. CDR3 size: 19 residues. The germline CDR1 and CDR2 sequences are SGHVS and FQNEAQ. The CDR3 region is CASSLDPGTSGGAGYEQYF. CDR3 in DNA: TGTGCCAGCAGCTTGGACCCCGGGACTAGCGGGGGGGCTGGGTACGAGCAGTACTTC. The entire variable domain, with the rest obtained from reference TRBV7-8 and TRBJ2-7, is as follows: GAGVSQSPRYKVAKRGQDVALRCDPISGHVSLFWYQQALGQGPEFLTYFQNEAQLDKSGLPSDRFFAERPEGSVSTLKIQRTQQEDSAVYLCASSLDPGTSGGAGYEQYFGPGTRLTVT.

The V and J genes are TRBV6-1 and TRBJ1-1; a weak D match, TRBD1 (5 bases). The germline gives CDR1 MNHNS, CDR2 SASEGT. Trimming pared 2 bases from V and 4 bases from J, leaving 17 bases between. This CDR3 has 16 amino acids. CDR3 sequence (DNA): TGTGCCAGCAGTGAAAGGGGTTTTCGAACGCGCACTGAAGCTTTCTTT. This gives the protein CASSERGFRTRTEAFF.

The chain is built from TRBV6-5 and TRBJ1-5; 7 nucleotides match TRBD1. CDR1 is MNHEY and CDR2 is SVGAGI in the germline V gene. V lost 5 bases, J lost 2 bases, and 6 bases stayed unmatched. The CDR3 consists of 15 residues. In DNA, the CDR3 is TGTGCCAGCAGTCGGACAGGAGACGGCAATCAGCCCCAGCATTTT. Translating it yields CASSRTGDGNQPQHF.

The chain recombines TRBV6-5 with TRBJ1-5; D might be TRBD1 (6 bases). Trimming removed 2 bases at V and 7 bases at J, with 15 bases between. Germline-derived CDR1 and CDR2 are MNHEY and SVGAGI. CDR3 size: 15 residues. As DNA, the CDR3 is TGTGCCAGCAGTTACGGCGGGGGCGCGCGGCAGCCCCAGCATTTT. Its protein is CASSYGGGARQPQHF.

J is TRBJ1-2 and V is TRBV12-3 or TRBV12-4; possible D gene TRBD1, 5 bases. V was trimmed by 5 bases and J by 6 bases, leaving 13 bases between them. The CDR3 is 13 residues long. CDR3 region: CASSPERGHGYTF. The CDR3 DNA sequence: TGTGCCAGCAGTCCGGAAAGGGGCCATGGCTACACCTTC.

The CDR3 DNA reads as TGCGCCAGCAGCTTGGGGAAGGGGACTGAAGCTTTCTTT. This sequence encodes CASSLGKGTEAFF. This rearrangement joins TRBV5-1 to TRBJ1-1; D perhaps matches TRBD1 (5 bases). The germline V gene has CDR1 SGHRS and CDR2 YFSETQ. Trimming cost V 0 bases and J 5 bases, with 8 bases left between them. The CDR3 sequence is 13 residues long.

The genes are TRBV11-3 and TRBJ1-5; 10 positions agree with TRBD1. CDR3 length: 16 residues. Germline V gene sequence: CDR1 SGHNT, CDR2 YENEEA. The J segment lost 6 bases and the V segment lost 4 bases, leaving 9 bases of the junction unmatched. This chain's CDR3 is CASSSRPDRGFQPQHF. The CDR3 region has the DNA TGTGCCAGCAGCTCCAGGCCGGACAGGGGGTTTCAGCCCCAGCATTTT.

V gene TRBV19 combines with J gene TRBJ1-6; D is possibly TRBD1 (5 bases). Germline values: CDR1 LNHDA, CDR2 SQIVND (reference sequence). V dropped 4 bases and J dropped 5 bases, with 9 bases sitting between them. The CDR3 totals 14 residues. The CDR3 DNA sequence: TGTGCCAGTAGTAGGCAGGGTGATAATTCACCCCTCCACTTT. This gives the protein CASSRQGDNSPLHF. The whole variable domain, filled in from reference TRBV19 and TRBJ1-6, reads DGGITQSPKYLFRKEGQNVTLSCEQNLNHDAMYWYRQDPGQGLRLIYYSQIVNDFQKGDIAEGYSVSREKKESFPLTVTSAQKNPTAFYLCASSRQGDNSPLHFGNGTRLTVT.

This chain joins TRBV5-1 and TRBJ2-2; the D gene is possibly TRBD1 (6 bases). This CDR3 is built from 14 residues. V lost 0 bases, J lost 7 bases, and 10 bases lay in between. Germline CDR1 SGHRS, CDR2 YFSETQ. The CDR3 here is CASSLEWDIGELFF. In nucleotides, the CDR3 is TGCGCCAGCAGCTTGGAATGGGACATCGGGGAGCTGTTTTTT.

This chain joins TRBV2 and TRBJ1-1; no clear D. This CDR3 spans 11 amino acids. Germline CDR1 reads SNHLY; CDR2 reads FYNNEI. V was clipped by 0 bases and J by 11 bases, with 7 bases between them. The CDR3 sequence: CASSEALQAFF. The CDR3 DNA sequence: TGTGCCAGCAGTGAAGCGCTTCAGGCTTTCTTT. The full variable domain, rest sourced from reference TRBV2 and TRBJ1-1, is EPEVTQTPSHQVTQMGQEVILRCVPISNHLYFYWYRQILGQKVEFLVSFYNNEISEKSEIFDDQFSVERPDGSNFTLKIRSTKLEDSAMYFCASSEALQAFFGQGTRLTVV.

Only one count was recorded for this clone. Written as DNA, the CDR3 is TGTGCCAGCAGCCAACTAGCGGGGGCGAACACCGGGGAGCTGTTTTTT. This codes for CASSQLAGANTGELFF. V is TRBV7-8 and J is TRBJ2-2, with 11 bases that match TRBD2. The CDR3 length is 16 residues. Germline assignment: CDR1 SGHVS and CDR2 FQNEAQ. V lost 5 bases to trimming and J lost 0 bases; unmatched junction nucleotides: 2.

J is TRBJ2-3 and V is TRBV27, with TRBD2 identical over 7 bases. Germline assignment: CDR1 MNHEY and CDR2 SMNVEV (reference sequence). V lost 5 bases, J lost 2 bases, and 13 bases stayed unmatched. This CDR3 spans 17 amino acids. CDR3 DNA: TGTGCCAGCAGTCCCCACCCCCGGGACTACACCACAGATACGCAGTATTTT. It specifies CASSPHPRDYTTDTQYF.

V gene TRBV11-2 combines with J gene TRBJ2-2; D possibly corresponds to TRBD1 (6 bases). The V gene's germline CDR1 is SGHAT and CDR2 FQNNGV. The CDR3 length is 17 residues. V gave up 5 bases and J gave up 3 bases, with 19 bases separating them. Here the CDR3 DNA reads TGTGCCAGCAGCCCCAGCGCTAGCAGGGGTTACACCGGGGAGCTGTTTTTT. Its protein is CASSPSASRGYTGELFF. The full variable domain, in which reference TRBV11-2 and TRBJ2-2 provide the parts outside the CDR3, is EAGVAQSPRYKIIEKRQSVAFWCNPISGHATLYWYQQILGQGPKLLIQFQNNGVVDDSQLPKDRFSAERLKGVDSTLKIQPAKLEDSAVYLCASSPSASRGYTGELFFGEGSRLTVL.

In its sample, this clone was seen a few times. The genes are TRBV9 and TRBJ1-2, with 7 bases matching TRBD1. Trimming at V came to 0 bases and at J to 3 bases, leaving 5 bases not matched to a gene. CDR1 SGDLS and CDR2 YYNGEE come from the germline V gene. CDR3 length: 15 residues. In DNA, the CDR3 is TGTGCCAGCAGCGTAGACCAGGGGGTCTACTATGGCTACACCTTC. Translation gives CASSVDQGVYYGYTF. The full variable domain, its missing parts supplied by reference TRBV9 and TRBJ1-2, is DSGVTQTPKHLITATGQRVTLRCSPRSGDLSVYWYQQSLDQGLQFLIQYYNGEERAKGNILERFSAQQFPDLHSELNLSSLELGDSALYFCASSVDQGVYYGYTFGSGTRLTVV.

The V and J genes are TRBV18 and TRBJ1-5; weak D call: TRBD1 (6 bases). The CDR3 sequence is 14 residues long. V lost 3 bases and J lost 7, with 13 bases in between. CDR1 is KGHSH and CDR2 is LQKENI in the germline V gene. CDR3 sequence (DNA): TGTGCCAGCTCACCTGGACAGTCAGAGCAGCCCCAGCATTTT. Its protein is CASSPGQSEQPQHF.

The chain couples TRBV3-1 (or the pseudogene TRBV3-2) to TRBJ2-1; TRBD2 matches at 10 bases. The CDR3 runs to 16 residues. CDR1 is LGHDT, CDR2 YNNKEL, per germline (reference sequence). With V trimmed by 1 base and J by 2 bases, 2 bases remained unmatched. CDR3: CASSQVAGGTYNEQFF. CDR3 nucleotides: TGTGCCAGCAGCCAAGTAGCGGGGGGCACCTACAATGAGCAGTTCTTC.

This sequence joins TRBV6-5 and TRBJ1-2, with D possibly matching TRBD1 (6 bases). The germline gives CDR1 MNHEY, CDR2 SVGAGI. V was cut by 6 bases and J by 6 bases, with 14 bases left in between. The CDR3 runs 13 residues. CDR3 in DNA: TGTGCCAGCAGAAACCTACAGGGTAATGGCTACACCTTC. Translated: CASRNLQGNGYTF.

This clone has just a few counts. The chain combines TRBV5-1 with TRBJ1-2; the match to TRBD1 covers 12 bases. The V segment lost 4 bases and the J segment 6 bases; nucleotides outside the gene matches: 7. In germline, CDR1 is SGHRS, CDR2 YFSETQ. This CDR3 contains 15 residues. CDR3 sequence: CASSIGTGGSNGYTF. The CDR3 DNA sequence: TGCGCCAGCAGCATCGGGACAGGGGGCTCGAATGGCTACACCTTC.

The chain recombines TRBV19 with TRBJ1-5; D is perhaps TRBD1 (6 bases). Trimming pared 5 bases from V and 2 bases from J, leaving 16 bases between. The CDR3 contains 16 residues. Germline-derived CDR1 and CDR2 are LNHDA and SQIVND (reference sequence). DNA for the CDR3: TGTGCCAGTAGTGCCGGCGGGGGCTACGGCAATCAGCCCCAGCATTTT. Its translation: CASSAGGGYGNQPQHF.

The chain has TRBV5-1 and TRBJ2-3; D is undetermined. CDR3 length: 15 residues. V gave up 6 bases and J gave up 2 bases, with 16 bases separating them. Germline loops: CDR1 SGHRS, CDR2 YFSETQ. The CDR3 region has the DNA TGCGCCAGCACCTTACTCGACACCGCCACAGATACGCAGTATTTT. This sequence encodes CASTLLDTATDTQYF.

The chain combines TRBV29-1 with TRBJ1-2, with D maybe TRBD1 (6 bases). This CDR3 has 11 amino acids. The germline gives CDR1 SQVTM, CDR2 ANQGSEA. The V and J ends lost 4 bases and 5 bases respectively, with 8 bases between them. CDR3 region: CSVATGYGYTF. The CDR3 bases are TGCAGCGTTGCTACAGGGTATGGCTACACCTTC.

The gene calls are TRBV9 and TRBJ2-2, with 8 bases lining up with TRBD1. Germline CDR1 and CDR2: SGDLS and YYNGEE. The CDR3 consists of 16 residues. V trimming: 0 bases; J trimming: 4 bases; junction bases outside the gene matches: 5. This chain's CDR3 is CASSVVGRGPTGELFF. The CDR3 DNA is TGTGCCAGCAGCGTAGTTGGCAGGGGGCCCACCGGGGAGCTGTTTTTT.